This is a list of T cell receptor beta chains from one sample in a study of cytomegalovirus exposure and HLA in healthy donors. Libraries were prepared by immunoSEQ multiplex PCR; TCRdb keeps only in-frame clonotypes and omits some of them. The table has 200,000 to 250,000 clones, under 90% seen once. Specimen: PBMCs. These receptors were taken from a human donor in good health. Both conserved end residues are part of each CDR3. The D gene is left open where the match is weak. A clone size is listed for some rows: how often the clone was seen (once, few, many), or a class if it is expanded.

v_gene: TRBV6-6
j_gene: TRBJ2-7
abundance: .
d_gene: .
CDR3aa: CASSYTEGSYEQYF
CDR3nt: TGTGCCAGCAGTTACACCGAGGGCTCCTACGAGCAGTACTTC

v_gene: TRBV7-2
j_gene: TRBJ2-7
abundance: .
d_gene: .
CDR3aa: CASSLGGLQGRYEQYF
CDR3nt: TGTGCCAGCAGCTTAGGGGGTCTACAGGGGAGGTACGAGCAGTACTTC

v_gene: TRBV2
j_gene: TRBJ2-2
abundance: .
d_gene: .
CDR3aa: CASGETGWSTGELFF
CDR3nt: TGTGCCAGCGGGGAAACAGGGTGGAGCACCGGGGAGCTGTTTTTT

v_gene: TRBV7-7
j_gene: TRBJ2-5
abundance: .
d_gene: TRBD1
CDR3aa: CASSSGTGGQETQYF
CDR3nt: TGTGCTAGCAGTTCTGGGACAGGGGGCCAAGAGACCCAGTACTTC

v_gene: TRBV5-1
j_gene: TRBJ2-1
abundance: .
d_gene: TRBD1
CDR3aa: CASATGVTYNEQFF
CDR3nt: TGCGCCAGCGCGACAGGGGTAACCTACAATGAGCAGTTCTTC

v_gene: TRBV7-9
j_gene: TRBJ1-2
abundance: .
d_gene: .
CDR3aa: CASSFSNRAYGYTF
CDR3nt: TGTGCCAGCAGTTTCTCTAACAGGGCCTATGGCTACACCTTC

v_gene: TRBV6-5
j_gene: TRBJ2-3
abundance: .
d_gene: .
CDR3aa: CASSYRSGADTQYF
CDR3nt: TGTGCCAGCAGTTACAGGTCGGGAGCAGATACGCAGTATTTT

v_gene: TRBV19
j_gene: TRBJ1-2
abundance: .
d_gene: .
CDR3aa: CASTSGARGYTF
CDR3nt: TGTGCCAGTACTTCTGGGGCGAGAGGCTACACCTTC

v_gene: TRBV19
j_gene: TRBJ1-5
abundance: .
d_gene: TRBD1
CDR3aa: CASSIPGTGHPQHF
CDR3nt: TGTGCCAGTAGTATCCCCGGGACAGGGCATCCCCAGCATTTT

v_gene: TRBV7-9
j_gene: TRBJ2-1
abundance: .
d_gene: TRBD2
CDR3aa: CASSYQTSGSRNEQFF
CDR3nt: TGTGCCAGCAGTTATCAGACTAGCGGGAGCCGGAATGAGCAGTTCTTC

v_gene: TRBV5-1
j_gene: TRBJ2-5
abundance: .
d_gene: TRBD1
CDR3aa: CASSWTGRGGETQYF
CDR3nt: TGCGCCAGCAGCTGGACAGGGCGAGGAGGGGAGACCCAGTACTTC

v_gene: TRBV7-9
j_gene: TRBJ1-5
abundance: few
d_gene: TRBD1
CDR3aa: CASSADRGNQPQHF
CDR3nt: TGTGCCAGCAGCGCGGACAGGGGGAATCAGCCCCAGCATTTT

v_gene: TRBV4-1
j_gene: TRBJ2-7
abundance: .
d_gene: TRBD2
CDR3aa: CASSQDPSGKYEQYF
CDR3nt: TGCGCCAGCAGCCAAGATCCTAGCGGGAAATACGAGCAGTACTTC

v_gene: TRBV7-3
j_gene: TRBJ2-3
abundance: .
d_gene: TRBD2
CDR3aa: CASSPSGGSTDTQYF
CDR3nt: TGTGCCAGCAGCCCTAGCGGTGGTAGCACAGATACGCAGTATTTT

v_gene: TRBV6-6
j_gene: TRBJ1-5
abundance: .
d_gene: .
CDR3aa: CASMWTSRNQPQHF
CDR3nt: TGTGCCAGCATGTGGACTAGTCGCAATCAGCCCCAGCATTTT

v_gene: TRBV4-2
j_gene: TRBJ1-5
abundance: .
d_gene: .
CDR3aa: CASSQDSVPLLNQPQHF
CDR3nt: TGTGCCAGCAGCCAAGACAGCGTACCCCTCCTCAATCAGCCCCAGCATTTT

v_gene: TRBV5-1
j_gene: TRBJ2-7
abundance: .
d_gene: .
CDR3aa: CASSLVQGSSYEQYF
CDR3nt: TGCGCCAGCAGCTTGGTTCAGGGCAGCTCCTACGAGCAGTACTTC

v_gene: TRBV29-1
j_gene: TRBJ1-5
abundance: .
d_gene: .
CDR3aa: CSVGTGYSNQPQHF
CDR3nt: TGCAGCGTCGGAACAGGTTATAGCAATCAGCCCCAGCATTTT

v_gene: TRBV7-7
j_gene: TRBJ2-3
abundance: .
d_gene: TRBD2
CDR3aa: CASSSRGTSLTDTQYF
CDR3nt: TGTGCTAGCAGCTCGAGAGGGACTAGCCTCACAGATACGCAGTATTTT

v_gene: TRBV4-1
j_gene: TRBJ1-3
abundance: .
d_gene: .
CDR3aa: CASSQDRQGGGNTIYF
CDR3nt: TGCGCCAGCAGCCAAGATCGGCAGGGAGGAGGAAACACCATATATTTT

v_gene: TRBV9
j_gene: TRBJ1-1
abundance: .
d_gene: .
CDR3aa: CASSVDYGNTEAFF
CDR3nt: TGTGCCAGCAGCGTAGATTACGGGAACACTGAAGCTTTCTTT

v_gene: TRBV4-3
j_gene: TRBJ2-5
abundance: .
d_gene: TRBD1
CDR3aa: CASSQGDRGFQETQYF
CDR3nt: TGCGCCAGCAGCCAAGGGGACAGGGGCTTCCAAGAGACCCAGTACTTC

v_gene: TRBV5-1
j_gene: TRBJ1-1
abundance: .
d_gene: TRBD1
CDR3aa: CASSTQDRVKRAEAFF
CDR3nt: TGCGCCAGCAGCACCCAGGACAGGGTGAAAAGGGCTGAAGCTTTCTTT

v_gene: TRBV7-2
j_gene: TRBJ2-3
abundance: .
d_gene: .
CDR3aa: CASQQGVIAGMADTQYF
CDR3nt: TGTGCCAGCCAGCAGGGGGTTATAGCGGGAATGGCAGATACGCAGTATTTT

v_gene: TRBV2
j_gene: TRBJ2-3
abundance: .
d_gene: .
CDR3aa: CASRSRVPADTQYF
CDR3nt: TGTGCCAGCAGGTCCAGGGTCCCGGCAGATACGCAGTATTTT

v_gene: TRBV29-1
j_gene: TRBJ1-1
abundance: .
d_gene: .
CDR3aa: CSVLHNTEAFF
CDR3nt: TGCAGCGTCTTACATAACACTGAAGCTTTCTTT

v_gene: TRBV7-9
j_gene: TRBJ1-1
abundance: .
d_gene: .
CDR3aa: CASSLGQGNTEAFF
CDR3nt: TGTGCCAGCAGCTTGGGTCAGGGGAACACTGAAGCTTTCTTT

v_gene: TRBV7-2
j_gene: TRBJ2-7
abundance: .
d_gene: .
CDR3aa: CASSYSSYEQYF
CDR3nt: TGTGCCAGCAGCTACTCTTCCTACGAGCAGTACTTC

v_gene: TRBV5-1
j_gene: TRBJ2-5
abundance: .
d_gene: TRBD2
CDR3aa: CASSLGQTSGQETQYF
CDR3nt: TGCGCCAGCAGCTTGGGTCAGACTAGCGGCCAAGAGACCCAGTACTTC

v_gene: TRBV9
j_gene: TRBJ1-5
abundance: .
d_gene: .
CDR3aa: CASSGGVSQPQHF
CDR3nt: TGTGCCAGCAGCGGCGGGGTATCTCAGCCCCAGCATTTT

v_gene: TRBV7-2
j_gene: TRBJ2-1
abundance: .
d_gene: .
CDR3aa: CASLTKGRARYNEQFF
CDR3nt: TGTGCCAGTCTGACTAAGGGTCGAGCGCGATACAATGAGCAGTTCTTC

v_gene: TRBV15
j_gene: TRBJ1-1
abundance: .
d_gene: .
CDR3aa: CATSVSGVNTEAFF
CDR3nt: TGTGCCACCAGCGTTTCCGGGGTGAACACTGAAGCTTTCTTT

v_gene: TRBV5-6
j_gene: TRBJ1-2
abundance: .
d_gene: .
CDR3aa: CASSSGQLNYGYTF
CDR3nt: TGTGCCAGCAGCTCCGGACAGCTTAACTATGGCTACACCTTC

v_gene: TRBV7-8
j_gene: TRBJ2-7
abundance: .
d_gene: TRBD2
CDR3aa: CASSSPITSGNYEQYF
CDR3nt: TGTGCCAGCAGCTCGCCCATAACTAGCGGGAATTACGAGCAGTACTTC

v_gene: TRBV19
j_gene: TRBJ1-5
abundance: .
d_gene: TRBD1
CDR3aa: CASRLLRADRVNQPQHF
CDR3nt: TGTGCCAGTAGGTTACTAAGAGCGGACAGGGTAAATCAGCCCCAGCATTTT

v_gene: TRBV6-5
j_gene: TRBJ2-4
abundance: .
d_gene: .
CDR3aa: CASSSGWSKNIQYF
CDR3nt: TGTGCCAGCAGTTCCGGGTGGTCCAAAAACATTCAGTACTTC

v_gene: TRBV9
j_gene: TRBJ2-7
abundance: .
d_gene: TRBD2
CDR3aa: CASSNSGTRPSHEQYF
CDR3nt: TGTGCCAGCAGCAATAGCGGGACTAGACCTTCCCACGAGCAGTACTTC

v_gene: TRBV7-9
j_gene: TRBJ1-2
abundance: once
d_gene: TRBD1
CDR3aa: CASSMRGTGVFGYTF
CDR3nt: TGTGCCAGCAGCATGCGGGGGACAGGGGTGTTTGGCTACACCTTC

v_gene: TRBV28
j_gene: TRBJ2-1
abundance: .
d_gene: TRBD2
CDR3aa: CASSLPGTRDNEQFF
CDR3nt: TGTGCCAGCAGTTTACCCGGGACTAGAGACAATGAGCAGTTCTTC

v_gene: TRBV27
j_gene: TRBJ2-5
abundance: .
d_gene: TRBD2
CDR3aa: CASSLHRASGSETQYF
CDR3nt: TGTGCCAGCAGTTTGCATAGGGCTAGCGGGAGCGAGACCCAGTACTTC

v_gene: TRBV11-2
j_gene: TRBJ2-1
abundance: .
d_gene: .
CDR3aa: CASRPYGGQGTYNEQFF
CDR3nt: TGTGCCAGCCGCCCGTACGGAGGCCAGGGGACCTACAATGAGCAGTTCTTC

v_gene: TRBV29-1
j_gene: TRBJ2-7
abundance: .
d_gene: TRBD2
CDR3aa: CSVGGLGPYEQYF
CDR3nt: TGCAGCGTTGGGGGACTAGGTCCCTACGAGCAGTACTTC

v_gene: TRBV5-1
j_gene: TRBJ2-1
abundance: .
d_gene: .
CDR3aa: CASSQQGHSSNEQFF
CDR3nt: TGCGCCAGCAGCCAACAGGGCCACTCGTCCAATGAGCAGTTCTTC

v_gene: TRBV29-1
j_gene: TRBJ1-4
abundance: .
d_gene: .
CDR3aa: CSVRGDDEKLFF
CDR3nt: TGCAGCGTTCGGGGGGACGATGAAAAACTGTTTTTT

v_gene: TRBV19
j_gene: TRBJ1-5
abundance: .
d_gene: .
CDR3aa: CASSTPTAYSNQPQHF
CDR3nt: TGTGCCAGTAGTACCCCGACAGCTTATAGCAATCAGCCCCAGCATTTT

v_gene: TRBV4-1
j_gene: TRBJ2-7
abundance: .
d_gene: TRBD2
CDR3aa: CASSQSTQAGLYEQYF
CDR3nt: TGCGCCAGCAGCCAATCCACCCAAGCGGGACTCTACGAGCAGTACTTC

v_gene: TRBV5-1
j_gene: TRBJ2-3
abundance: .
d_gene: TRBD1
CDR3aa: CASSSGTGIGGTDTQYF
CDR3nt: TGCGCCAGCAGCTCGGGGACAGGGATCGGAGGCACAGATACGCAGTATTTT

v_gene: TRBV19
j_gene: TRBJ2-7
abundance: .
d_gene: .
CDR3aa: CAMQGWTISYEQYF
CDR3nt: TGTGCCATGCAGGGGTGGACGATCTCCTACGAGCAGTACTTC

v_gene: TRBV5-1
j_gene: TRBJ1-1
abundance: few
d_gene: TRBD1
CDR3aa: CASSLVGTENTEAFF
CDR3nt: TGCGCCAGCAGCTTGGTAGGGACAGAGAACACTGAAGCTTTCTTT

v_gene: TRBV6-5
j_gene: TRBJ2-3
abundance: .
d_gene: .
CDR3aa: CASRRLVGSDTQYF
CDR3nt: TGTGCCAGCAGAAGACTAGTCGGGTCAGATACGCAGTATTTT

v_gene: TRBV7-9
j_gene: TRBJ2-5
abundance: .
d_gene: TRBD2
CDR3aa: CASSLGSSGAEETQYF
CDR3nt: TGTGCCAGCAGCTTAGGGTCTAGCGGAGCCGAAGAGACCCAGTACTTC

v_gene: TRBV19
j_gene: TRBJ1-1
abundance: .
d_gene: TRBD1
CDR3aa: CASSTRTGLAEAFF
CDR3nt: TGTGCCAGTAGTACCCGGACAGGGCTGGCTGAAGCTTTCTTT

v_gene: TRBV18
j_gene: TRBJ2-2
abundance: .
d_gene: .
CDR3aa: CASSIGTFDTGELFF
CDR3nt: TGTGCCAGCTCAATAGGGACTTTCGACACCGGGGAGCTGTTTTTT

v_gene: TRBV5-6
j_gene: TRBJ2-7
abundance: .
d_gene: TRBD1
CDR3aa: CASSLGDRGRDEQYF
CDR3nt: TGTGCCAGCAGCTTGGGCGACAGGGGTCGGGACGAGCAGTACTTC